This entry lists 8 T cell receptor beta chains sequenced from one sample in a study of CD8+ T cells in alopecia areata. RNA, once extracted, was reverse transcribed into cDNA for use as the sequencing template. The protocol was immunoSEQ multiplex PCR, while the TCRdb copy is restricted to in-frame clones and leaves out a portion. The repertoire holds 150,000 or so clones, with around 47% as singletons. The specimen was CD4+ T cells sorted from blood. The source is a human donor with alopecia areata.

The rearrangement joins TRBV5-4 to TRBJ2-7; D is possibly TRBD2 (6 bases). The CDR3 has 15 residues. V lost 4 bases and J 5 bases, leaving 19 bases between the germline ends. Germline V gene lookup returns CDR1 SGHNT and CDR2 YYREEE (reference sequence). CDR3 sequence reads: CASSAGIAELHEQYF. The CDR3, as DNA: TGTGCCAGCAGCGCGGGGATAGCGGAGCTCCACGAGCAGTACTTC.

The V and J genes are TRBV2 and TRBJ1-1; D may be TRBD1 (5 bases). Per the germline V gene, CDR1 is SNHLY and CDR2 is FYNNEI. The CDR3 has 14 residues. The V gene lost 4 bases and the J gene lost 3 bases, with 12 bases spanning the gap. Written as DNA, the CDR3 is TGTGCCAGCAGTGTTGGGGGGAAGGACACTGAAGCTTTCTTT. Its protein product is CASSVGGKDTEAFF.

The chain is built from TRBV5-6 and TRBJ1-2; 8 positions match TRBD1. The CDR3 sequence is 15 residues long. With V trimmed by 1 base and J by 6 bases, 8 bases remained unmatched. Per the germline V gene, CDR1 is SGHDT and CDR2 is YYEEEE. The CDR3 bases are TGTGCCAGCAGCTTGTGGGCAGGGGGCCCCCATGGCTACACCTTC. Its protein is CASSLWAGGPHGYTF.

The V call is TRBV7-2, the J call TRBJ2-5; a possible D gene is TRBD2 (5 bases). CDR1 SGHTA and CDR2 FQGNSA come from the germline V gene. This CDR3 is 15 amino acids long. Trimming took off 5 bases at V and 1 base at J, with 14 bases between the two ends. Written as DNA, the CDR3 is TGTGCCAGCAGCCGATTAACCCGGGGCCAAGAGACCCAGTACTTC. Its protein is CASSRLTRGQETQYF.

The V gene is TRBV5-1, the J gene TRBJ2-3; D is unclear. CDR1 and CDR2 from the germline V gene are SGHRS and YFSETQ. This CDR3 comprises 21 residues. Between the trimmed V and J ends, which lost 2 bases and 2 bases, there was a span of 30 bases. CDR3 coding DNA: TGCGCCAGCAGCTTAGGCCCAATCACTAAGCCTGACTCGATATACACAGATACGCAGTATTTT. Encoded protein: CASSLGPITKPDSIYTDTQYF.

V gene TRBV2 combines with J gene TRBJ1-1; D not resolved. V was pared by 5 bases and J by 5 bases, with 12 bases between. Germline CDR1 and CDR2: SNHLY and FYNNEI. The CDR3 is made up of 13 amino acids. Written as DNA, the CDR3 is TGTGCCAGCAGTATCATAAAGAGGACTGAAGCTTTCTTT. Its protein product is CASSIIKRTEAFF.

V is TRBV2 and J is TRBJ2-1; TRBD2 agrees at 7 bases. There are 14 residues in the CDR3. The V segment lost 4 bases and the J segment 4 bases; nucleotides outside the gene matches: 4. The germline V gene has CDR1 SNHLY and CDR2 FYNNEI. As DNA, the CDR3 is TGTGCCAGCAGTGGCAGCGGGATATACAATGAGCAGTTCTTC. Its translation is CASSGSGIYNEQFF.

This rearrangement joins TRBV19 to TRBJ2-5; D unclear. Germline V lookup: CDR1 LNHDA, CDR2 SQIVND (reference sequence). The CDR3 sequence is 11 residues long. The V and J ends lost 6 bases and 5 bases respectively, with 7 bases between them. The CDR3 spells CASRGRETQYF. The CDR3 DNA sequence: TGTGCCAGTAGGGGTCGGGAGACCCAGTACTTC. Supplemented by reference TRBV19 and TRBJ2-5, the full variable domain reads DGGITQSPKYLFRKEGQNVTLSCEQNLNHDAMYWYRQDPGQGLRLIYYSQIVNDFQKGDIAEGYSVSREKKESFPLTVTSAQKNPTAFYLCASRGRETQYFGPGTRLLVL.